The 27 T cell receptor beta chains presented below share a single source sample, sequenced in a study of T cells after somatic rescue of genetic block. Clones were sequenced by immunoSEQ multiplex PCR, and TCRdb holds only the in-frame ones, with some missing. The table has 45,000 to 55,000 clones, roughly 96% seen once. Sequencing was done on a sample of peripheral blood mononuclear cells (PBMCs). The source of these receptors is a child less than two years old.

The chain uses TRBV7-2 and TRBJ2-5, with D perhaps given as TRBD1 or TRBD2 (6 bases each). Trimming removed 4 bases from V and 2 bases from J, with 11 bases in between. CDR3 length: 14 residues. Germline V gives CDR1 SGHTA, CDR2 FQGNSA. CDR3 loop: CASSSRGAQETQYF. CDR3 coding DNA: TGTGCCAGCAGCTCGAGGGGGGCACAAGAGACCCAGTACTTC.

The chain joins TRBV5-1 to TRBJ2-3; no clear D gene. The V gene's germline CDR1 is SGHRS and CDR2 YFSETQ. V was pared by 0 bases and J by 4 bases, with 6 bases between. CDR3 length: 13 amino acids. CDR3 nucleotide sequence: TGCGCCAGCAGCTTGGTCGTATCAGATACGCAGTATTTT. Encoded protein: CASSLVVSDTQYF.

DNA of the CDR3: TGCGCCAGCAGCCAGCCACGGGGCCAGGGTCTAGCGGGGACCGGGGAGCTGTTTTTT. Encoded protein: CASSQPRGQGLAGTGELFF. The chain uses TRBV4-1 and TRBJ2-2; TRBD2 matches at 9 bases. The CDR3 is made up of 19 amino acids. Germline V lookup: CDR1 MGHRA, CDR2 YSYEKL. Trimming took 3 bases from V and 5 from J; bases not matched to a gene: 16.

The V and J genes are TRBV2 and TRBJ2-7, with TRBD2 matching over 14 bases. The CDR3 loop spans 15 amino acids. V shed 6 bases and J 4 bases; nucleotides not matched to a gene: 5. CDR1 and CDR2 from the germline V gene are SNHLY and FYNNEI. CDR3 DNA sequence: TGTGCCAGCAGGGGACTAGCGGGAGAGGTGTACGAGCAGTACTTC. As protein: CASRGLAGEVYEQYF. The entire variable domain, with the rest obtained from reference TRBV2 and TRBJ2-7, is as follows: EPEVTQTPSHQVTQMGQEVILRCVPISNHLYFYWYRQILGQKVEFLVSFYNNEISEKSEIFDDQFSVERPDGSNFTLKIRSTKLEDSAMYFCASRGLAGEVYEQYFGPGTRLTVT.

Note on this clone: This CDR3 is also generated by other DNA sequences in the sample. This rearrangement joins TRBV9 to TRBJ2-1; a weak D match, TRBD2 (5 bases). Trimming left V 4 bases short and J 3 bases short, with 8 bases between. The CDR3 is 13 amino acids. Per the germline V gene, CDR1 is SGDLS and CDR2 is YYNGEE. The CDR3 protein is CASSLALYNEQFF. In nucleotides, the CDR3 is TGTGCCAGCAGCCTAGCACTCTACAATGAGCAGTTCTTC.

V gene TRBV10-2 combines with J gene TRBJ2-7, with D perhaps TRBD1 (5 bases). This CDR3 is built from 12 residues. Germline V gives CDR1 WSHSY, CDR2 SAAADI. V lost 6 bases and J 6 bases, leaving 12 bases between the germline ends. CDR3 sequence reads: CASRGQGIEQYF. In DNA form, the CDR3 reads TGCGCCAGCAGGGGGCAGGGCATCGAGCAGTACTTC.

The chain links TRBV6-5 to TRBJ2-7; D possibly corresponds to TRBD2 (5 bases). Germline loops: CDR1 MNHEY, CDR2 SVGAGI. This CDR3 is built from 12 residues. The V gene lost 6 bases and the J gene lost 3 bases, with 9 bases spanning the gap. CDR3 sequence: CASRDFFYEQYF. The CDR3 DNA reads as TGTGCCAGCAGGGACTTCTTCTACGAGCAGTACTTC.

V usage is TRBV6-1 and J usage is TRBJ1-2, with a possible D match to TRBD1 (5 bases). CDR1 MNHNS and CDR2 SASEGT come from the germline V gene. CDR3 length: 13 amino acids. V lost 3 bases and J lost 4, with 9 bases in between. The CDR3 DNA is TGTGCCAGCAGTGAGGGGGGGAGCTATGGCTACACCTTC. It is translated as CASSEGGSYGYTF.

The chain carries TRBV6-6 and TRBJ1-5, with D hard to call. Trimming cost V 0 bases and J 4 bases, with 4 bases left between them. The CDR3 length is 13 residues. CDR1 MNHNY and CDR2 SVGAGI come from the germline V gene (reference sequence). This chain's CDR3 is CASSYSLNQPQHF. CDR3 DNA: TGTGCCAGCAGTTACTCGTTGAATCAGCCCCAGCATTTT.

The rearrangement uses TRBV5-6 and TRBJ1-1; the D gene is possibly TRBD1 (5 bases). V shed 3 bases and J shed 3 bases, with 15 bases lying between them. Germline V gene sequence: CDR1 SGHDT, CDR2 YYEEEE. This CDR3 has 15 residues. CDR3 residues: CASSSRAWGDTEAFF. The CDR3, as DNA: TGTGCCAGCAGCTCTCGTGCTTGGGGCGACACTGAAGCTTTCTTT.

The chain couples TRBV13 to TRBJ1-3; no reliable D call. Trimming stripped 7 bases from V and 3 bases from J, with 7 bases between. CDR1 and CDR2 (germline): PRHDT, FYEKMQ (reference sequence). The CDR3 consists of 12 residues. DNA of the CDR3: TGTGCCAGCACCAAGCGTGGAAACACCATATATTTT. Residues: CASTKRGNTIYF.

This rearrangement joins TRBV28 to TRBJ1-3, with D uncertain. There are 13 residues in the CDR3. Germline CDR1 MDHEN, CDR2 SYDVKM. V lost 1 base and J 5 bases, leaving 6 bases between the germline ends. The chain's CDR3 is CASSLYPRNTIYF. CDR3 bases: TGTGCCAGCAGTTTATACCCCCGAAACACCATATATTTT.

This clone was seen just once. The rearrangement uses TRBV27 and TRBJ1-4; weak D call: TRBD1 (5 bases). V lost 2 bases, J lost 2 bases, and 12 bases lay in between. Germline assignment: CDR1 MNHEY and CDR2 SMNVEV (reference sequence). The CDR3 has 16 residues. CDR3 residues: CASSLVGSGTNEKLFF. The CDR3 nucleotides are TGTGCCAGCAGTTTAGTTGGGTCAGGGACTAATGAAAAACTGTTTTTT. Complete variable domain (other parts from reference TRBV27 and TRBJ1-4): EAQVTQNPRYLITVTGKKLTVTCSQNMNHEYMSWYRQDPGLGLRQIYYSMNVEVTDKGDVPEGYKVSRKEKRNFPLILESPSPNQTSLYFCASSLVGSGTNEKLFFGSGTQLSVL.

The chain links TRBV6-7 to TRBJ2-5; 14 nucleotides line up with TRBD2. TRBV6-7 counts as an open reading frame of uncertain function. The V and J ends lost 5 bases and 5 bases, in that order; junction bases with no gene match: 7. This CDR3 spans 16 amino acids. The DNA for the CDR3 is TGTGCCAGCAGTCCGCAGACTAGCGGGAGGGGGGAGACCCAGTACTTC. This gives the protein CASSPQTSGRGETQYF.

This chain links TRBV6-4 with TRBJ2-7; D ambiguous. V was cut by 1 base and J by 5 bases, with 0 bases left in between. Looked up from germline, CDR1 is MRHNA and CDR2 is SNTAGT. The CDR3 has 10 residues. The CDR3 sequence is CASSDYEQYF. CDR3 DNA sequence: TGTGCCAGCAGTGACTACGAGCAGTACTTC.

V and J are TRBV6-6 and TRBJ2-1, with TRBD2 matching 9 bases. CDR3 length: 14 residues. Per germline, CDR1 MNHNY and CDR2 SVGAGI (reference sequence). J gave up 8 bases and V 2 bases, and 4 bases lay outside the gene matches. In nucleotides, the CDR3 is TGTGCCAGCAGTTACAGGATAGCGGGAGATGAGCAGTTCTTC. Its translation: CASSYRIAGDEQFF.

The chain combines TRBV9 with TRBJ2-3; 8 nucleotides match TRBD1. V was pared by 0 bases and J by 1 base, with 1 base of the junction left unmatched. There are 15 residues in the CDR3. Germline V CDR1 and CDR2: SGDLS, YYNGEE. As DNA, the CDR3 is TGTGCCAGCAGCGTAGCGACAGGGGGCACAGATACGCAGTATTTT. It translates to CASSVATGGTDTQYF. The variable domain in full, completed from reference TRBV9 and TRBJ2-3, reads DSGVTQTPKHLITATGQRVTLRCSPRSGDLSVYWYQQSLDQGLQFLIQYYNGEERAKGNILERFSAQQFPDLHSELNLSSLELGDSALYFCASSVATGGTDTQYFGPGTRLTVL.

This chain links TRBV11-3 with TRBJ2-2, with 8 bases that match TRBD1. V dropped 5 bases and J dropped 4; count of bases not matched to a gene: 0. Germline CDR1 is SGHNT and CDR2 is YENEEA. The length of the CDR3 is 13 residues. CDR3 amino acids: CASSTGGTGELFF. The CDR3 DNA follows: TGTGCCAGCAGCACAGGGGGCACCGGGGAGCTGTTTTTT.

The chain uses TRBV19 and TRBJ2-1, with 8 bases lining up with TRBD2. Germline values: CDR1 LNHDA, CDR2 SQIVND (reference sequence). The CDR3 extends over 15 amino acids. The V gene end was trimmed by 3 bases and the J gene end by 4 bases; junction bases not matched to a gene: 5. CDR3 nucleotides: TGTGCCAGTAGTATCGGACTAGCAGTTTACAATGAGCAGTTCTTC. Translation gives CASSIGLAVYNEQFF.

The chain is built from TRBV2 and TRBJ2-7; 8 nucleotides agree with TRBD2. V trimming: 2 bases; J trimming: 3 bases; junction bases outside the gene matches: 3. The CDR3 has 14 residues. Germline V gene sequence: CDR1 SNHLY, CDR2 FYNNEI. CDR3 nucleotide sequence: TGTGCCAGCAGTGAACTCGCGGGAGGCTACGAGCAGTACTTC. This sequence encodes CASSELAGGYEQYF.

This chain uses TRBV4-2 with TRBJ2-1; TRBD2 matches at 8 bases. Germline V CDR1 and CDR2: LGHNA, YNFKEQ. This CDR3 spans 16 amino acids. V lost 1 base and J lost 4; bases outside the gene matches: 6. The CDR3 sequence: CASSQVDSGIYNEQFF. In DNA form, the CDR3 reads TGTGCCAGCAGCCAAGTGGATAGCGGGATATACAATGAGCAGTTCTTC.

This chain joins TRBV28 and TRBJ2-1; 9 bases align to TRBD1. There are 15 residues in the CDR3. Germline values: CDR1 MDHEN, CDR2 SYDVKM. J was trimmed by 3 bases and V by 3 bases; bases with no gene match: 3. CDR3 residues: CASSFPGQGYNEQFF. The CDR3 nucleotides read TGTGCCAGCAGTTTCCCGGGACAGGGCTACAATGAGCAGTTCTTC. The full variable domain, in which reference TRBV28 and TRBJ2-1 provide the parts outside the CDR3, is DVKVTQSSRYLVKRTGEKVFLECVQDMDHENMFWYRQDPGLGLRLIYFSYDVKMKEKGDIPEGYSVSREKKERFSLILESASTNQTSMYLCASSFPGQGYNEQFFGPGTRLTVL.

V is TRBV19 and J is TRBJ2-2; D assignment may be TRBD1 or TRBD2 (7 bases each). CDR1 LNHDA and CDR2 SQIVND come from the germline V gene (reference sequence). V was trimmed by 5 bases and J by 1 base, leaving 20 bases between them. CDR3 size: 18 residues. DNA for the CDR3: TGTGCCAGTAGTGCATCGGGACAGTCTAGCGGGAACACCGGGGAGCTGTTTTTT. Translation gives CASSASGQSSGNTGELFF.

This chain's CDR3 is CASSGQTLYGYTF. As DNA, the CDR3 is TGTGCCAGCAGTGGGCAGACCCTATATGGCTACACCTTC. The chain combines TRBV2 with TRBJ1-2; D not certain. The CDR3 sequence is 13 residues long. Trimming took off 4 bases at V and 5 bases at J, with 11 bases between the two ends. Germline V gives CDR1 SNHLY, CDR2 FYNNEI.

This chain links TRBV2 with TRBJ1-6; D is unclear. Germline V gene sequence: CDR1 SNHLY, CDR2 FYNNEI. This CDR3 spans 16 amino acids. The ends were cut back, 8 bases at V and 0 bases at J, with 14 bases in the middle. CDR3 sequence reads: CASLSERSSYNSPLHF. The CDR3 bases are TGTGCCAGCCTAAGCGAGCGGAGCTCCTATAATTCACCCCTCCACTTT.

V gene TRBV5-5 combines with J gene TRBJ1-1; 7 bases fit TRBD1. The germline V gene encodes CDR1 SGHKS and CDR2 YYEKEE (reference sequence). V lost 6 bases, J lost 5 bases, and 16 bases stayed unmatched. The CDR3 has 16 residues. This CDR3 reads CASTWGIGGAWTEAFF. The CDR3 DNA sequence: TGTGCCAGCACCTGGGGGATAGGGGGCGCCTGGACTGAAGCTTTCTTT.

This chain links TRBV27 with TRBJ1-5; no clear D gene. Germline V gene data show CDR1 as MNHEY and CDR2 as SMNVEV (reference sequence). The CDR3 has 13 residues. Trimming pared 2 bases from V and 0 bases from J, leaving 2 bases between. CDR3 amino acids: CASSLHSNQPQHF. The CDR3, as DNA: TGTGCCAGCAGTTTACATAGCAATCAGCCCCAGCATTTT.